The source of this T cell receptor beta chain is a study of identical twins. In germline, CDR1 is SQVTM, CDR2 ANQGSEA. This CDR3 is built from 15 residues. The V segment lost 0 bases and the J segment 5 bases; nucleotides outside the gene matches: 5. In its sample, this clonotype was seen many times. No antigen is known for it. Findings and limits, study-wide: Cord blood beta clonotypes present at high abundance carried fewer insertions; no such pattern appeared in memory repertoires.

Template switching added a universal primer site, and cDNA bore unique molecular identifiers. TCRdb itself ran the 5' RACE reads through MiXCR, one entry per CDR3 protein. In the table there are about 530,000 distinct CDR3 sequences, around 24% of which are singletons. The data were also submitted as part of a second study, on yellow fever vaccine responses in identical twins.

The chain links TRBV29-1 to TRBJ1-4, with 8 bases aligning to TRBD1. The sample was CD4+ T cells sorted from blood. This receptor was identified in a young woman in good health. The CDR3 coding sequence is TGCAGCGTTGAAGATGGGGACAGGTTGAATGAAAAACTGTTTTTT. As protein: CSVEDGDRLNEKLFF.